Listed here are 24 T cell receptor beta chains from one sample, sequenced in a study of cytomegalovirus exposure and HLA in healthy donors. A multiplex PCR was run with 60 Vbeta primers and 13 Jbeta primers. Repertoires were generated with immunoSEQ multiplex PCR, while TCRdb's copy carries only in-frame clones and drops some. This table holds about 200,000 clones, about 80% found once. Sequenced input: PBMCs. The receptors stem from a man between 25 and 39 years old in good health and CMV-seronegative.

The J gene is TRBJ2-1, the V gene TRBV28, with 10 bases matching TRBD1. Germline V gene sequence: CDR1 MDHEN, CDR2 SYDVKM. The CDR3 length is 15 residues. Germline trimming cut 5 bases from V and 6 bases from J; bases unmatched to any gene: 7. The CDR3 DNA follows: TGTGCCAGCAGTCTTAGACAGGGGGCGCGCAATGAGCAGTTCTTC. It encodes CASSLRQGARNEQFF.

CDR3: CASSTRLAGVTVYEQFF. For the CDR3, the DNA is TGTGCCAGCTCAACCCGACTAGCGGGAGTTACTGTCTATGAGCAGTTCTTC. The chain joins TRBV18 to TRBJ2-1, with 12 positions matching TRBD2. After removal of 5 bases from V and 8 bases from J, the junction contained 13 bases not matched to a gene. Germline-derived CDR1 and CDR2 are KGHSH and LQKENI. The CDR3 spans 17 residues.

This chain's CDR3 is CASSSDRVSSYNSPLHF. The CDR3 DNA follows: TGTGCCAGCAGCTCGGACAGGGTGAGCTCCTATAATTCACCCCTCCACTTT. V is TRBV11-2 and J is TRBJ1-6; the match to TRBD1 covers 8 bases. J was trimmed by 0 bases and V by 4 bases; bases with no gene match: 5. Germline V gene lookup returns CDR1 SGHAT and CDR2 FQNNGV. CDR3 length: 17 residues.

The J gene is TRBJ2-1, the V gene TRBV15; D call uncertain. The germline gives CDR1 LNHNV, CDR2 YYDKDF (reference sequence). The CDR3 sequence is 17 residues long. Trimming shortened V by 1 base and J by 1 base, and 14 bases separated the two germline ends. CDR3 amino acids: CATSRGRSLKSYNEQFF. DNA of the CDR3: TGTGCCACCAGCAGAGGCCGTAGCCTAAAATCCTACAATGAGCAGTTCTTC.

The V gene is TRBV29-1, the J gene TRBJ2-1; tentatively, D is TRBD1 (5 bases). The CDR3 length is 13 residues. Between the trimmed V and J ends, which lost 0 bases and 3 bases, there was a span of 6 bases. From germline, CDR1 is SQVTM and CDR2 ANQGSEA. CDR3: CSVEEDIYNEQFF. The CDR3 DNA follows: TGCAGCGTTGAAGAGGACATCTACAATGAGCAGTTCTTC.

The V call is TRBV21-1, the J call TRBJ2-7; the tabulated D call, TRBD2, remains unverified against the DNA. TRBV21-1 is a recognized pseudogene. The CDR3 loop spans 16 amino acids. CDR3 in amino acids: CASSKVLGTSSTEQYF. The CDR3 region has the DNA TGTGCCAGCAGCAAAGTGTTGGGGACTAGCTCGACCGAGCAGTACTTC.

The chain links TRBV9 to TRBJ2-7, with D possibly TRBD2 on 7 matching bases. The length of the CDR3 is 14 residues. CDR1 is SGDLS and CDR2 is YYNGEE in the germline V gene. Trimming removed 4 bases from V and 4 bases from J, with 15 bases in between. CDR3 loop: CASSPEGGPYEQYF. In nucleotides, the CDR3 is TGTGCCAGCAGCCCAGAGGGGGGGCCATACGAGCAGTACTTC.

The rearrangement uses TRBV2 and TRBJ1-2; tentatively, D is TRBD1 (6 bases). CDR3 length: 15 amino acids. Trimming took 5 bases from V and 3 from J, leaving 16 bases between them. Germline V gene data show CDR1 as SNHLY and CDR2 as FYNNEI. DNA of the CDR3: TGTGCCAGCAGTCCAACAGGGTTTACTCACTATGGCTACACCTTC. As protein: CASSPTGFTHYGYTF. Full variable domain (remainder filled in from reference TRBV2 and TRBJ1-2): EPEVTQTPSHQVTQMGQEVILRCVPISNHLYFYWYRQILGQKVEFLVSFYNNEISEKSEIFDDQFSVERPDGSNFTLKIRSTKLEDSAMYFCASSPTGFTHYGYTFGSGTRLTVV.

The chain employs TRBV21-1 and TRBJ1-5. TRBV21-1 is reported as a pseudogene. The CDR3 runs 15 residues. CDR3 bases: TGTGCCAGCAGCGAAGGGGAGGGTAGCAATCAGCCCCAGCATTTT. Translated, it gives CASSEGEGSNQPQHF.

The V call is TRBV28, the J call TRBJ2-1; D is undetermined. Germline loops: CDR1 MDHEN, CDR2 SYDVKM. This CDR3 contains 13 residues. Trimming shortened V by 4 bases and J by 9 bases, and 13 bases separated the two germline ends. CDR3 DNA sequence: TGTGCCAGCAGTTCGCCTGACAAGGTTGAGCAGTTCTTC. Translated, it gives CASSSPDKVEQFF.

The V and J genes are TRBV27 and TRBJ2-4, with TRBD1 matching 8 bases. Germline assignment: CDR1 MNHEY and CDR2 SMNVEV (reference sequence). CDR3 length: 20 amino acids. V lost 2 bases, J lost 0 bases, and 15 bases stayed unmatched. The CDR3 protein is CASSLAVGQGADKAKNIQYF. The CDR3 DNA reads TGTGCCAGCAGTTTAGCGGTAGGGCAGGGGGCTGATAAAGCCAAAAACATTCAGTACTTC.

This chain uses TRBV5-4 with TRBJ1-1, with a weak D call TRBD1 (5 bases). The V gene lost 5 bases and the J gene lost 4 bases, with 12 bases spanning the gap. Germline V gene sequence: CDR1 SGHNT, CDR2 YYREEE (reference sequence). This CDR3 comprises 13 residues. This CDR3 is CASSRPGATEAFF. The DNA of the CDR3 is TGTGCCAGCAGTCGACCTGGGGCCACTGAAGCTTTCTTT. Together with reference TRBV5-4 and TRBJ1-1, the CDR3 gives the full variable domain: ETGVTQSPTHLIKTRGQQVTLRCSSQSGHNTVSWYQQALGQGPQFIFQYYREEENGRGNFPPRFSGLQFPNYSSELNVNALELDDSALYLCASSRPGATEAFFGQGTRLTVV.

The chain uses TRBV2 and TRBJ2-7; D might be TRBD1 (5 bases). The germline V and J ends were trimmed by 8 bases and 7 bases, with 18 bases remaining between them. Germline CDR1 is SNHLY and CDR2 is FYNNEI. CDR3 length: 13 amino acids. The CDR3 is CASGQGSRSEQYF. CDR3 bases: TGTGCCAGCGGTCAGGGTAGCCGATCAGAGCAGTACTTC.

This chain links TRBV7-9 with TRBJ2-7; D might be TRBD2 (6 bases). The germline gives CDR1 SEHNR, CDR2 FQNEAQ (reference sequence). The CDR3 runs 15 residues. V dropped 1 base and J dropped 3 bases, with 13 bases sitting between them. The CDR3: CASSLEGGGIYEQYF. CDR3 in DNA: TGTGCCAGCAGCTTAGAGGGTGGAGGGATCTACGAGCAGTACTTC.

The rearrangement uses TRBV4-1 and TRBJ2-2; 13 bases agree with TRBD2. The germline V gene has CDR1 MGHRA and CDR2 YSYEKL. This CDR3 has 19 amino acids. V shed 1 base and J 9 bases; nucleotides not matched to a gene: 14. This chain's CDR3 is CASSQAPPVGLAGERELFF. The CDR3 nucleotides read TGCGCCAGCAGCCAAGCCCCCCCCGTCGGACTAGCGGGAGAAAGGGAGCTGTTTTTT.

V gene TRBV19 combines with J gene TRBJ1-4, with TRBD1 matching 8 bases. CDR3 length equals 15 residues. Trimming took 5 bases from V and 7 from J; bases not matched to a gene: 9. Per germline, CDR1 LNHDA and CDR2 SQIVND (reference sequence). CDR3 DNA sequence: TGTGCCAGTAGTGCTCTGACAGGGGCAGGTGAAAAACTGTTTTTT. Its protein product is CASSALTGAGEKLFF.

The chain links TRBV11-2 to TRBJ2-7; D unclear. Per germline, CDR1 SGHAT and CDR2 FQNNGV. The CDR3 is 12 amino acids. V was pared by 2 bases and J by 3 bases, with 5 bases between. The CDR3 protein is CASSLTSYEQYF. The CDR3 nucleotides are TGTGCCAGCAGCTTAACCAGCTACGAGCAGTACTTC.

This chain connects TRBV5-5 to TRBJ1-1, with a weak D call TRBD1 (6 bases). The V end lost 0 bases, the J end lost 6 bases, and 12 bases lay between the germline ends. Germline values: CDR1 SGHKS, CDR2 YYEKEE (reference sequence). There are 14 residues in the CDR3. The CDR3 nucleotides are TGTGCCAGCAGCTTGGATCAGGGGAGTCCTGAAGCTTTCTTT. It translates to CASSLDQGSPEAFF.

This clone appeared once. V and J are TRBV29-1 and TRBJ1-2; maybe TRBD1 (6 bases). Germline values: CDR1 SQVTM, CDR2 ANQGSEA. Trimming removed 0 bases at V and 1 base at J, with 12 bases between. The length of the CDR3 is 15 residues. The CDR3 nucleotides read TGCAGCGTTGAAGATCGAGGCAGGGGTAACTATGGCTACACCTTC. The encoded protein is CSVEDRGRGNYGYTF.

The J gene is TRBJ1-2, the V gene TRBV11-2; TRBD1 might be the D (5 bases). Germline assignment: CDR1 SGHAT and CDR2 FQNNGV. The CDR3 consists of 17 residues. Trimming removed 6 bases at V and 1 base at J, with 21 bases between. This chain's CDR3 is CASRRPGRGVLNYGYTF. The CDR3 DNA follows: TGTGCCAGCAGACGACCGGGACGGGGGGTCCTTAACTATGGCTACACCTTC.

This chain connects TRBV4-1 to TRBJ2-7; 8 nucleotides match TRBD2. CDR1 and CDR2 from the germline V gene are MGHRA and YSYEKL. The CDR3 is made up of 15 amino acids. The junction had 4 bases not matched to a gene; V was cut back by 1 base and J by 2 bases. CDR3 coding DNA: TGCGCCAGCAGCCAAGGACTAGCGCTAACCTACGAGCAGTACTTC. Protein product: CASSQGLALTYEQYF.

The chain is built from TRBV6-6 and TRBJ1-4; the match to TRBD1 covers 7 bases. Germline CDR1 reads MNHNY; CDR2 reads SVGAGI (reference sequence). J gave up 8 bases and V 2 bases, and 11 bases lay outside the gene matches. This CDR3 region has 16 residues. The CDR3, as DNA: TGTGCCAGCAGTTACCGGGCTGGCAGGGGGGACGAAAAACTGTTTTTT. It specifies CASSYRAGRGDEKLFF.

The rearrangement links TRBV27 to TRBJ1-4; a possible D gene is TRBD1 (6 bases). Germline loops: CDR1 MNHEY, CDR2 SMNVEV (reference sequence). The CDR3 spans 14 residues. The V end lost 6 bases, the J end lost 6 bases, and 14 bases lay between the germline ends. The CDR3 DNA reads as TGTGCCAGCAGGCCGGGACATCCGGATGAAAAACTGTTTTTT. Protein: CASRPGHPDEKLFF.

The rearrangement joins TRBV28 to TRBJ2-1, with 8 bases identical to TRBD2. Germline assignment: CDR1 MDHEN and CDR2 SYDVKM. This CDR3 comprises 14 residues. J gave up 4 bases and V 8 bases, and 7 bases lay outside the gene matches. The CDR3: CASFMAGGYNEQFF. CDR3 in DNA: TGTGCCAGCTTTATGGCGGGAGGTTACAATGAGCAGTTCTTC.